This is a list of T cell receptor beta chains from one sample in a study of response to subunit inactivated influenza vaccine. TCRdb used MiXCR to reprocess the RT-PCR reads, holding one entry per CDR3 protein. Among around 750,000 distinct CDR3 sequences listed, around 20% were seen once. The specimen comprised PBMCs from blood, sampled about 5 days after vaccination. These receptors all stem from a man between 45 and 60 years old who received an inactivated influenza vaccine. Both conserved end residues are trimmed from each CDR3. Fields, in order: V gene, D gene, J gene, CDR3 protein. A D gene is named only where the DNA matches it firmly.

TRBV18	TRBD2	TRBJ2-2	ASSAQRESHGELF
TRBV7-6	TRBD2	TRBJ2-3	ASSFSLAGADTQY
TRBV7-9	NA	TRBJ2-5	ASSFSTRGQETQY
TRBV30	NA	TRBJ2-7	AWRDTPRYEQY
TRBV28	NA	TRBJ1-1	ASSLGRPDTEAF
TRBV27	TRBD2	TRBJ2-1	ASSLVTSGSFYNEQF
TRBV12-3/TRBV12-4	NA	TRBJ2-7	ASSSTSSYEQY
TRBV7-2	TRBD1	TRBJ2-3	ASSPHGTGTTDTQY
TRBV19	NA	TRBJ1-5	ASSILGNQPQH
TRBV16	NA	TRBJ2-3	ASSQWTATTDTQY
TRBV6-2/TRBV6-3	TRBD1	TRBJ1-1	ASSYPTGTGTPNTEAF
TRBV20-1	NA	TRBJ2-3	SASWGGATDTQY